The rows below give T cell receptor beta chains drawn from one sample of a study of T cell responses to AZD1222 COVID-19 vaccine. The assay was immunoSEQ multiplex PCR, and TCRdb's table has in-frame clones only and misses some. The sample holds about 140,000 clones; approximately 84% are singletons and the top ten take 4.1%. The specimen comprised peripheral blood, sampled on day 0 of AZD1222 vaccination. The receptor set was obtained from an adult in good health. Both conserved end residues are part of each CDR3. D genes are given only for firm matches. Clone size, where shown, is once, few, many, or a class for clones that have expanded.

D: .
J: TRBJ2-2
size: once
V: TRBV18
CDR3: CASSLPGQSRELFF
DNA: TGTGCCAGCTCACTCCCCGGACAGAGCAGGGAGCTGTTTTTT

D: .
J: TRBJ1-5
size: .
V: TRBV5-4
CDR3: CASSLMSGKGGNQPQHF
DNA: TGTGCCAGCAGCTTGATGAGCGGGAAAGGGGGCAATCAGCCCCAGCATTTT

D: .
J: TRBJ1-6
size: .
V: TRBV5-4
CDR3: CASSPRGEGNSPLHF
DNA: TGTGCCAGCAGCCCACGCGGGGAGGGCAATTCACCCCTCCACTTT

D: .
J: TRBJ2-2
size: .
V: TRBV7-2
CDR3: CASSSSTGELFF
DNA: TGTGCCAGCAGCTCCTCCACCGGGGAGCTGTTTTTT

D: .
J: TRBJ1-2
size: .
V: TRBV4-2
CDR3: CASSQEGGNYGYTF
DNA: TGTGCCAGCAGCCAAGAAGGCGGTAACTATGGCTACACCTTC

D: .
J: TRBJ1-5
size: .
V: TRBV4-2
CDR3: CASSQLDSGTVNQPQHF
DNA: TGTGCCAGCAGCCAACTCGACTCGGGTACGGTCAATCAGCCCCAGCATTTT

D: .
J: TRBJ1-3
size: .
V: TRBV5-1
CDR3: CASSLRLAAGENTIYF
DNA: TGCGCCAGCAGCTTGCGGTTGGCGGCGGGAGAAAACACCATATATTTT

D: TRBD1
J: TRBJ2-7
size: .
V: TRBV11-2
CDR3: CASSPNRGPIGEQYF
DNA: TGTGCCAGCAGCCCGAACAGGGGGCCTATCGGCGAGCAGTACTTC

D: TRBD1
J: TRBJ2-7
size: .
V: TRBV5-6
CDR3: CASSLTGGPSYEQYF
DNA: TGTGCCAGCAGCTTGACAGGGGGCCCGTCCTACGAGCAGTACTTC

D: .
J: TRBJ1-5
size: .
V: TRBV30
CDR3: CAWSATDNQPQHF
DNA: TGTGCCTGGAGTGCGACAGACAATCAGCCCCAGCATTTT

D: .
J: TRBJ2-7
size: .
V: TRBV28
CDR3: CASSLNGPTDEQYF
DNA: TGTGCCAGCAGTTTAAACGGGCCCACGGACGAGCAGTACTTC